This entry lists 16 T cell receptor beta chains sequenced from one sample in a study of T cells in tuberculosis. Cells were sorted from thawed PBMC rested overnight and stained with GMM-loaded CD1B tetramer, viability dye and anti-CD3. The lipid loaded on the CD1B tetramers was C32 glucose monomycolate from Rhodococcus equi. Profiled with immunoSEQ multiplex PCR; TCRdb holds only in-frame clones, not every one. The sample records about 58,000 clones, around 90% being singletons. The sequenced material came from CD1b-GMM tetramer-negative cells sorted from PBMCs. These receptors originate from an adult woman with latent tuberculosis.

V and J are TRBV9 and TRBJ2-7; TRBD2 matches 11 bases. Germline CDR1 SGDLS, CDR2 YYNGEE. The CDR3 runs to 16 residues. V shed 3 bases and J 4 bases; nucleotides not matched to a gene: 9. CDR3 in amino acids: CASSDGGLAALYEQYF. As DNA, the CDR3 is TGTGCCAGCAGCGACGGGGGACTAGCGGCTTTATACGAGCAGTACTTC.

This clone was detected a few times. CDR3: CASSLVSTGGSGNTIYF. Written as DNA, the CDR3 is TGTGCCAGCAGCTTAGTTTCGACAGGGGGCTCTGGAAACACCATATATTTT. V usage is TRBV7-8 and J usage is TRBJ1-3; 9 bases are a match to TRBD1. V lost 1 base and J lost 0; bases outside the gene matches: 4. The CDR3 loop spans 17 amino acids. CDR1 and CDR2 (germline): SGHVS, FQNEAQ.

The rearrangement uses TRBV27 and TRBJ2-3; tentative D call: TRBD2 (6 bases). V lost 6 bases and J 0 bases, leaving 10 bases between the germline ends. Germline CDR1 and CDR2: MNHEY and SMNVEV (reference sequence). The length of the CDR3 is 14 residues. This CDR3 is CASSRLGSTDTQYF. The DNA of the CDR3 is TGTGCCAGCAGCCGACTAGGCAGCACAGATACGCAGTATTTT.

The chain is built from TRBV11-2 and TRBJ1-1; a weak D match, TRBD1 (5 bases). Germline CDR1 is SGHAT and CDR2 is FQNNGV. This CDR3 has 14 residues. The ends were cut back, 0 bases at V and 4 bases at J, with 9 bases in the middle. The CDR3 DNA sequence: TGTGCCAGCAGCTTAGAAGGGGTTGGCACTGAAGCTTTCTTT. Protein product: CASSLEGVGTEAFF.

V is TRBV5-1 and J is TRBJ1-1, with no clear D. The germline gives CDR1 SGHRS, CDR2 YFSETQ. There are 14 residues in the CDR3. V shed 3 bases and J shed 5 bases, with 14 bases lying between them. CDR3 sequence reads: CASSSTISGTEAFF. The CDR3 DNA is TGCGCCAGCAGCTCGACAATTAGCGGGACTGAAGCTTTCTTT.

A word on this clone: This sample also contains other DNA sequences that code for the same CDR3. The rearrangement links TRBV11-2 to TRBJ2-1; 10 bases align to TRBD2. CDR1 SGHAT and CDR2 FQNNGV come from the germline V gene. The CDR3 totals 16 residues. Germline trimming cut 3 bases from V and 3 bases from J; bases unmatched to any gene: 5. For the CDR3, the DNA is TGTGCCAGCAGCTTGAGGCTAGCGGGAGTCTACAATGAGCAGTTCTTC. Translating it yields CASSLRLAGVYNEQFF. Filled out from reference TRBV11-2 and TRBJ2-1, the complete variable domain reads EAGVAQSPRYKIIEKRQSVAFWCNPISGHATLYWYQQILGQGPKLLIQFQNNGVVDDSQLPKDRFSAERLKGVDSTLKIQPAKLEDSAVYLCASSLRLAGVYNEQFFGPGTRLTVL.

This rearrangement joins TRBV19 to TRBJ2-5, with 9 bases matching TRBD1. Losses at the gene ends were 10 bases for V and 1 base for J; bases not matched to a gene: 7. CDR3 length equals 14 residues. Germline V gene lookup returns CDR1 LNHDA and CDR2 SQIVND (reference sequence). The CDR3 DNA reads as TGTGCCACCCAGGACAGGGGACCCCAAGAGACCCAGTACTTC. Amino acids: CATQDRGPQETQYF.

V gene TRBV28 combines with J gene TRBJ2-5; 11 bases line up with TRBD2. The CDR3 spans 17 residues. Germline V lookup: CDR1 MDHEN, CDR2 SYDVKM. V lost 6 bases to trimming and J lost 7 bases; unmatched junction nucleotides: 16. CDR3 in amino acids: CASSSTSGSLFQRTQYF. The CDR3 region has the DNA TGTGCCAGCAGCTCCACTAGCGGGAGCCTCTTTCAACGGACCCAGTACTTC.

This CDR3 reads CASSITGVSRYNEQFF. CDR3 in DNA: TGTGCCAGTAGTATTACAGGTGTTTCTAGGTACAATGAGCAGTTCTTC. The rearrangement links TRBV19 to TRBJ2-1; weak D call: TRBD1 (5 bases). Trimming pared 3 bases from V and 4 bases from J, leaving 16 bases between. The germline CDR1 and CDR2 sequences are LNHDA and SQIVND (reference sequence). This CDR3 is built from 16 residues.

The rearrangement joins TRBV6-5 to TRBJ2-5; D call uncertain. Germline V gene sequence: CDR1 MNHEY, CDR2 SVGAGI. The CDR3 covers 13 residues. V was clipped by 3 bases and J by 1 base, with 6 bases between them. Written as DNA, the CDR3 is TGTGCCAGCAGTTATAACAGCCAAGAGACCCAGTACTTC. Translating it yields CASSYNSQETQYF.

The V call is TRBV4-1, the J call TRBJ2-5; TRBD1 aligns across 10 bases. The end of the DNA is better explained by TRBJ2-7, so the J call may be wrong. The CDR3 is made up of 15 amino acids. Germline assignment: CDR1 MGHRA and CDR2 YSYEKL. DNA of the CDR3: TGCGCCAGCAGTCACCCAAGACAGGGGGCTAACGAGCAGTACTTC. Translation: CASSHPRQGANEQYF.

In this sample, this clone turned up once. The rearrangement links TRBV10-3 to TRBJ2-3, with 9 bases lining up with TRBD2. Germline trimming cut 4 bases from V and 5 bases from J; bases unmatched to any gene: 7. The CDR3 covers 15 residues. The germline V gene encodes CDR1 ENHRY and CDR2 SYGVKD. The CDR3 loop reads CAISVVAGAEDTQYF. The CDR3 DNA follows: TGTGCCATCAGTGTGGTAGCGGGAGCGGAAGATACGCAGTATTTT.

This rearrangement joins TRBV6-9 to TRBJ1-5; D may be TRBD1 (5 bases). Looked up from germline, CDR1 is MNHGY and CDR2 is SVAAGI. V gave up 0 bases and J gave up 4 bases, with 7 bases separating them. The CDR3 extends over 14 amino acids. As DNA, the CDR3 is TGTGCCAGCAGTTATTCCGGGGGGAATCAGCCCCAGCATTTT. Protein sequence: CASSYSGGNQPQHF.

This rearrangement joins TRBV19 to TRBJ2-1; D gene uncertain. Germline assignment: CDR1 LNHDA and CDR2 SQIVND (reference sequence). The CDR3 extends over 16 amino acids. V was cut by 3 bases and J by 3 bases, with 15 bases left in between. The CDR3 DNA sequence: TGTGCCAGTAGTATTGGTGCAGGTCTAAGCTACAATGAGCAGTTCTTC. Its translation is CASSIGAGLSYNEQFF. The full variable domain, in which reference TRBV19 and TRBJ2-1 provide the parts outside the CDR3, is DGGITQSPKYLFRKEGQNVTLSCEQNLNHDAMYWYRQDPGQGLRLIYYSQIVNDFQKGDIAEGYSVSREKKESFPLTVTSAQKNPTAFYLCASSIGAGLSYNEQFFGPGTRLTVL.

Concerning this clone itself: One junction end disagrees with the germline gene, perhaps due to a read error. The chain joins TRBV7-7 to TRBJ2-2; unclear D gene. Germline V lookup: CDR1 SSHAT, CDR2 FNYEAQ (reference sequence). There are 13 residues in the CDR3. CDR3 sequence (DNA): TGTGCTAGCAGTTCCATAGAGTCCGGGGAGCTGTTTTTT. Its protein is CASSSIESGELFF.

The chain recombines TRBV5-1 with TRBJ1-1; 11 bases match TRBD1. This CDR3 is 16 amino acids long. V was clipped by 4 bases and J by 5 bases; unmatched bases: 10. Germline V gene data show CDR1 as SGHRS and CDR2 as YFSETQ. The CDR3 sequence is CASSLDRGRSRTEAFF. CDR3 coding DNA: TGCGCCAGCAGCCTGGACAGGGGGCGGAGTAGGACTGAAGCTTTCTTT.